The clone carrying this T cell receptor beta chain was counted only a few times. What it binds is unknown. The sample originates from a study of regulatory T cells in long-lasting Graves disease. Study-level background: Duration of antithyroid drug therapy among newly diagnosed Graves' patients was under 3 months.

CDR3-region Arm-PCR and iRepertoire HTBI primers produced the TCR beta libraries. TCRdb passed the multiplex PCR reads through MiXCR, listing each CDR3 protein once. Among about 450,000 distinct CDR3 sequences listed, less than 15% were seen once. Trimming cost V 3 bases and J 2 bases, with 11 bases left between them. Germline lookup yields CDR1 SGDLS and CDR2 YYNGEE. CDR3 size: 15 residues. Time point reported: newly diagnosed GD, antithyroid drugs for less than 3 months. PBMCs provided the RNA from which the TCR library was made. EDTA tubes held approximately 10 milliliters of peripheral blood from each patient. General study results and limits: Persistent disease was characterized by preferential usage of TRBV28, TRBJ1-2 and TRBJ2-5.

These data were also filed under a second study, of T cells in Graves' hyperthyroidism and ophthalmopathy. In that study: Ophthalmopathy was model-predicted a median approximately 6.4 months pre-onset.

Material: peripheral blood mononuclear cells (PBMCs), obtained at new diagnosis, from a patient treated with antithyroid drugs. The TCR was taken from a woman aged 50 to 60 with Graves disease. The genes are TRBV9 and TRBJ2-2, with D possibly TRBD2 on 6 matching bases. CDR3 DNA: TGTGCCAGCAGCGGCGGGACTCACAACACCGGGGAGCTGTTTTTT. Amino acid sequence: CASSGGTHNTGELFF.